This T cell receptor beta chain was recorded in a study of T-cell memory formation after mild COVID-19. Study-level findings and limits: Clones that contracted from day 15 to 85 had balanced CD4/CD8; later expanders were CD4+ biased. Within pre-infection memory, some responding clones were found, suggesting cross-reactive memory joined. The study found contracting CD4+ clones mainly in CM and EM and contracting CD8+ clones in EMRA.

5'RACE primed from the constant segment yielded TCR alpha and TCR beta cDNA libraries bearing sample barcodes and UMIs. Via MiXCR, TCRdb re-called the 5' RACE reads, giving one row per CDR3 protein. The sample lists about 140,000 distinct CDR3 sequences, approximately 6% occurring once. This clonotype occurred a few times. Antigen: not known. This CDR3 is built from 14 residues. Germline CDR1 is GTSNPN and CDR2 is SVGIG (reference sequence). Deletions cut 3 bases from V and 4 bases from J, with 15 bases between. The sequence derives from an adult woman who had mild COVID-19 (a few samples of this study predate the infection). Cell type and time point are not known. The sample consisted of PBMCs or a T cell subset sorted from them (not recorded which). The chain joins TRBV30 to TRBJ1-2; tentatively, D is TRBD1 (6 bases). The CDR3 DNA is TGTGCCTGGAGGGCCCAGACAGGACTCTATGGCTACACCTTC. This gives the protein CAWRAQTGLYGYTF.